This T cell receptor beta chain was recorded in a study of T cell responses to AZD1222 COVID-19 vaccine. Study details: Both about-4-week and about-12-week second-dose recipients were combined. Overall study findings and caveats: The donor group comprised mostly white British people and more females; the analysis possibly underestimated clonal diversity. Two AZD1222 administrations were followed by greater Spike-specific TCR breadth and depth. Baseline seropositivity occurred in only six or seven AZD1222 recipients.

With respect to this clone: The antigen is undetermined.

Sequenced by immunoSEQ multiplex PCR; TCRdb stores in-frame clones only, minus some. Among more than 100,000 clones listed, 91% were seen once. Per germline, CDR1 MDHEN and CDR2 SYDVKM. Trimming removed 9 bases from V and 5 bases from J, with 10 bases in between. The CDR3 spans 12 residues. The chain has TRBV28 and TRBJ2-2; D call uncertain. This TCR was recovered from an adult in good health. The sample was peripheral blood, taken on day 0 of AZD1222 vaccination. CDR3 amino acids: CASGRRTGELFF. CDR3 nucleotides: TGTGCCAGTGGACGGAGAACCGGGGAGCTGTTTTTT.